This T cell receptor beta chain was sequenced during a study of T-cell reconstitution after alpha-beta-depleted transplantation in children (dated by TCRdb to 2016 to 2017). Concerning the study at large: Using TCR repertoire profiling, the study followed T-cell immune reconstitution in a quantitative way in children after TCRalphabeta/CD19-depleted allogeneic hematopoietic cell transplantation.

Receptor libraries were prepared by PCR. The sequencer was an Illumina HiSeq 2500. To normalize quantification of the TCRbeta repertoire, the TCR libraries were built with molecular barcoding that relied on unique molecular identifiers. TCRdb passed the public sequencing reads through fastp at Q25 and MiXCR, retaining productive beta sequences. When rows share a CDR3 protein, they turn into one entry using the most common DNA and genes. This sample holds some 400,000 distinct CDR3 sequences; just over 20% were observed only once. In total, the top ten clones hold approximately 3.8% of the sample. This clonotype was detected a few times. Its recognized antigen is unknown. No per-base quality is available; no much larger clone lies one base away. Including the terminal cysteine and phenylalanine, the CDR3 comprises 15 residues. Solely the CDR3 DNA is kept, with 45 bases framed from the first base. V drops 5 bases and J drops 0 bases, leaving 12 bases in between.

The rearranged chain carries TRBV12-3 or TRBV12-4 and TRBJ2-3; the D gene identity is not certain. The sequencing used PBMCs from the stem cell graft donor, collected from the stem cell graft. This TCR came from a human donor who donated a stem cell graft to a child with acute myeloid leukemia. DNA sequence: TGTGCCAGCAGTCTCCGTGGACCTAGCACAGATACGCAGTATTTT. This yields the protein CASSLRGPSTDTQYF.